The 10 T cell receptor beta chains below come from one sample, sequenced in a study of T cell changes during pregnancy in multiple sclerosis. Measured with immunoSEQ multiplex PCR; TCRdb has only the in-frame clones, and not every one. The data contain around 96,000 clones, 94% of them seen just once; the ten biggest clones take up 2.2%. The sample here was peripheral blood, taken in the third trimester of pregnancy. Source of these receptors: a female donor with multiple sclerosis, enrolled in a pregnancy study.

J is TRBJ2-7 and V is TRBV13; the D gene is possibly TRBD1 (5 bases). Germline CDR1 PRHDT, CDR2 FYEKMQ (reference sequence). Deletions cut 5 bases from V and 3 bases from J, with 14 bases between. This CDR3 has 14 residues. In nucleotides, the CDR3 is TGTGCCAGCAGCGGAAGGGGCCGTGGCTACGAGCAGTACTTC. Protein product: CASSGRGRGYEQYF. The full variable domain, with the rest looked up from reference TRBV13 and TRBJ2-7, is AAGVIQSPRHLIKEKRETATLKCYPIPRHDTVYWYQQGPGQDPQFLISFYEKMQSDKGSIPDRFSAQQFSDYHSELNMSSLELGDSALYFCASSGRGRGYEQYFGPGTRLTVT.

This chain links TRBV27 with TRBJ2-7; 8 bases fit TRBD1. V shed 5 bases, J shed 5 bases, and the junction held 2 bases outside the gene matches. This CDR3 spans 12 amino acids. The V gene's germline CDR1 is MNHEY and CDR2 SMNVEV (reference sequence). The CDR3 protein is CASSPQGDEQYF. In nucleotides, the CDR3 is TGTGCCAGCAGTCCACAGGGGGACGAGCAGTACTTC.

The genes are TRBV11-1 and TRBJ2-7, with 12 nucleotides matching TRBD2. The CDR3 is 17 residues long. CDR1 SGHAT and CDR2 FQDESV come from the germline V gene (reference sequence). With 4 bases clipped from V and 0 bases from J, the junction kept 7 bases outside the gene matches. The CDR3 coding sequence is TGTGCCAGCAGCTCAACCGGGACTAGCGGGTTCTCCTACGAGCAGTACTTC. As protein: CASSSTGTSGFSYEQYF.

The rearrangement links TRBV28 to TRBJ1-1, with 7 bases identical to TRBD1. V lost 4 bases to trimming and J lost 1 base; unmatched junction nucleotides: 3. Germline V CDR1 and CDR2: MDHEN, SYDVKM. This CDR3 has 14 amino acids. The CDR3 loop is CASSSGQKNTEAFF. In DNA, the CDR3 is TGTGCCAGCAGTTCGGGACAGAAGAACACTGAAGCTTTCTTT.

V usage is TRBV19 and J usage is TRBJ2-1, with 9 nucleotides matching TRBD1. Germline-derived CDR1 and CDR2 are LNHDA and SQIVND (reference sequence). V lost 7 bases to trimming and J lost 4 bases; unmatched junction nucleotides: 8. The CDR3 extends over 15 amino acids. DNA of the CDR3: TGTGCCAGTACTCCGACAGGGGGTGGGTACAATGAGCAGTTCTTC. Translating it yields CASTPTGGGYNEQFF.

There are a few counts of this clone. The chain joins TRBV4-1 to TRBJ1-1; weak D call: TRBD1 (6 bases). Per the germline V gene, CDR1 is MGHRA and CDR2 is YSYEKL. V was pared by 1 base and J by 8 bases, with 11 bases between. This CDR3 is built from 13 residues. CDR3 nucleotides: TGCGCCAGCAGCCAAGTAGACAGGAAGGAAGCTTTCTTT. It encodes CASSQVDRKEAFF.

The chain carries TRBV21-1 and TRBJ2-3; the DNA was not compared with TRBD2, the D call given in the table. TRBV21-1 is annotated as a pseudogene. The CDR3 length is 16 residues. The CDR3, as DNA: TGTGCCAGCAGCAAAGAGACTAGCGGGAGAACAGATACGCAGTATTTT. Protein sequence: CASSKETSGRTDTQYF.

This clone was detected a few times. The chain has TRBV5-8 and TRBJ1-3; 7 positions agree with TRBD1. The CDR3 sequence is 15 residues long. Trimming took 4 bases from V and 3 from J; bases not matched to a gene: 7. Germline CDR1 and CDR2: SGHTS and YDEGEE. CDR3: CASSRTGGLGNTIYF. Written as DNA, the CDR3 is TGTGCCAGCAGCCGGACAGGCGGCCTTGGAAACACCATATATTTT.

This chain connects TRBV28 to TRBJ2-1; weak D call: TRBD2 (5 bases). V lost 1 base to trimming and J lost 2 bases, with 9 bases between them. CDR3 size: 15 residues. In germline, CDR1 is MDHEN, CDR2 SYDVKM. DNA for the CDR3: TGTGCCAGCAGTTTATTGGCGGGTGCCTACAATGAGCAGTTCTTC. This codes for CASSLLAGAYNEQFF.

CDR3 nucleotide sequence: TGTGCCAGCAGTTTACCGACAGGAAATGAAAAACTGTTTTTT. It translates to CASSLPTGNEKLFF. The V gene is TRBV28, the J gene TRBJ1-4, with D perhaps TRBD1 (6 bases). V lost 2 bases, J lost 5 bases, and 9 bases lay in between. The CDR3 is made up of 14 amino acids. Germline values: CDR1 MDHEN, CDR2 SYDVKM.